These T cell receptor beta chains were read from a single sample in a study of T cells of healthy individuals. TCRdb re-analysed the 5' RACE reads in MiXCR, keeping a single row per CDR3 protein. The table records tens of thousands of distinct CDR3 sequences, 15% to 20% of them present only once. The receptors were gathered from a human donor in good health. Both conserved end residues are part of each CDR3.

length: 14; V: TRBV7-9; CDR3: CASSLGGSYNEQFF
length: 15; V: TRBV15; CDR3: CATSLDRYSNQPQHF
length: 14; V: TRBV12-3/TRBV12-4; CDR3: CASRVNRGNTEAFF
length: 14; V: TRBV5-4; CDR3: CASSPAGGAYEQYF
length: 15; V: TRBV6-4; CDR3: CASSDVAGGQETQYF
length: 14; V: TRBV5-1; CDR3: CASSPGLNTGELFF
length: 16; V: TRBV7-9; CDR3: CASSSGDRVGSSPLHF
length: 12; V: TRBV10-1; CDR3: CASSESGTEAFF
length: 14; V: TRBV18; CDR3: CASSPAAVRAEQYF
length: 13; V: TRBV29-1; CDR3: CSARRAYTDTQYF
length: 12; V: TRBV18; CDR3: CASSPWNNEQFF
length: 13; V: TRBV4-1; CDR3: CASSRRGSYEQYF
length: 13; V: TRBV7-9; CDR3: CASSFSMPAEQFF
length: 13; V: TRBV28; CDR3: CASTQGARDEQYF
length: 16; V: TRBV6-1; CDR3: CASSALYTGISDTQYF
length: 15; V: TRBV5-5; CDR3: CASSLAGDSLNKQYF
length: 15; V: TRBV27; CDR3: CASRVWGGKGEKLFF
length: 16; V: TRBV15; CDR3: CATSRDYAGNKNIQYF
length: 15; V: TRBV9; CDR3: CASSVAAGGYNEQFF
length: 15; V: TRBV27; CDR3: CASSPGQGNYQPQHF
length: 17; V: TRBV7-9; CDR3: CASSSTRQAREQETQYF
length: 15; V: TRBV11-2; CDR3: CASSSPEGAGETQYF
length: 15; V: TRBV20-1; CDR3: CSARRVAGSDETQYF
length: 14; V: TRBV5-1; CDR3: CASSSGLLRNEQYF
length: 15; V: TRBV7-8; CDR3: CASSLGRVSYNEQFF
length: 11; V: TRBV30; CDR3: CAWSSAHEQYF
length: 14; V: TRBV28; CDR3: CASKPIEANYGYTF
length: 16; V: TRBV7-2; CDR3: CASSWRGRGGNSPLHF
length: 12; V: TRBV6-6; CDR3: CASSPRGYGYTF
length: 12; V: TRBV28; CDR3: CASSSSSYGYTF
length: 14; V: TRBV7-6; CDR3: CASSLEDSEETQYF
length: 12; V: TRBV28; CDR3: CASSLFGGTQYF
length: 16; V: TRBV4-2; CDR3: CASSQGLAGISGELFF
length: 15; V: TRBV23-1; CDR3: CASSQSVQFPYEQYF
length: 16; V: TRBV25-1; CDR3: CASSTPSGGPGETQYF
length: 15; V: TRBV6-1; CDR3: CASSEFAGQGETQYF
length: 16; V: TRBV5-5; CDR3: CASRLSGGRFTDTQYF
length: 11; V: TRBV7-9; CDR3: CASSFGGGYTF
length: 15; V: TRBV12-3/TRBV12-4; CDR3: CASSSYRDRDDEQYF
length: 16; V: TRBV7-9; CDR3: CASSLDGGPRTDTQYF
length: 16; V: TRBV29-1; CDR3: CSVRTSGSPGVNEQFF
length: 13; V: TRBV12-3/TRBV12-4; CDR3: CASTRQGLQPQHF
length: 16; V: TRBV29-1; CDR3: CSVDGATGVPPGTQYF
length: 11; V: TRBV11-3; CDR3: CASSLHGEQFF
length: 14; V: TRBV28; CDR3: CASRSQGASYEQYF
length: 14; V: TRBV9; CDR3: CASSLTGGYTEAFF
length: 16; V: TRBV28; CDR3: CASSFYPGTGAYEQYF
length: 13; V: TRBV10-2; CDR3: CASSVPGMETQYF
length: 13; V: TRBV12-3/TRBV12-4; CDR3: CASSPTGGRGYTF
length: 12; V: TRBV7-9; CDR3: CASTLTNYGYTF
length: 18; V: TRBV12-3/TRBV12-4; CDR3: CASSLKAGWLADPREQFF
length: 13; V: TRBV27; CDR3: CASSLLPNQPQHF
length: 16; V: TRBV20-1; CDR3: CSASARQGFSGNTIYF
length: 12; V: TRBV28; CDR3: CASSWGGFGYTF
length: 15; V: TRBV20-1; CDR3: CSASRTSGGAQTQYF
length: 13; V: TRBV7-6; CDR3: CASSLLGTGEAFF
length: 16; V: TRBV10-3; CDR3: CAISESNGGRQETQYF